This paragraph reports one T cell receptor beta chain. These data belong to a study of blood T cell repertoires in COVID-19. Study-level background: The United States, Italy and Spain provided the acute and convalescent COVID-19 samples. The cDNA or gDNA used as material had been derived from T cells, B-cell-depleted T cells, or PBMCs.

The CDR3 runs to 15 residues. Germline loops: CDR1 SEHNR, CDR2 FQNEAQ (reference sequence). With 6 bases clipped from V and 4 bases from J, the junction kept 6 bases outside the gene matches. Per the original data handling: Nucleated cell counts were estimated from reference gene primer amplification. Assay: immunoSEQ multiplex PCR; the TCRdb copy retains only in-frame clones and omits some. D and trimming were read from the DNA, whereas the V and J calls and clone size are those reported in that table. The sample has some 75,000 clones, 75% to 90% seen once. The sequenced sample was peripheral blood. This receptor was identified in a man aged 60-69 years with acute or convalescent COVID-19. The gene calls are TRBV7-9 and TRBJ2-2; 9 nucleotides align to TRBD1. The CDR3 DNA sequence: TGTGCCAGCAGATCCTGGACAGGGGTCACCGGGGAGCTGTTTTTT. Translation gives CASRSWTGVTGELFF.